The 14 T cell receptor beta chains listed next were all sequenced from one sample in a study of blood T cell repertoires in COVID-19. Generated by immunoSEQ multiplex PCR, the TCRdb table keeps only in-frame clones and is missing some. The top ten clones hold roughly 0.9% of a sample with 350,000 to 450,000 clones, roughly 92% of them seen once. Sequenced: PBMCs or T cells enriched from blood (not recorded which). Receptors originate from a woman between 40 and 50 years old who had been exposed to COVID-19.

The chain couples TRBV30 to TRBJ2-7, with 7 bases aligning to TRBD2. Losses at the gene ends were 5 bases for V and 6 bases for J; bases not matched to a gene: 22. Germline values: CDR1 GTSNPN, CDR2 SVGIG (reference sequence). This CDR3 region has 17 residues. Written as DNA, the CDR3 is TGTGCCTGGGGCCAAACCGCGTCGACTAGCAGGTCGGCCGAGCAGTACTTC. This encodes CAWGQTASTSRSAEQYF.

This rearrangement joins TRBV19 to TRBJ1-1, with D possibly TRBD1 on 5 matching bases. The CDR3 consists of 17 residues. Germline CDR1 LNHDA, CDR2 SQIVND (reference sequence). Trimming removed 1 base from V and 4 bases from J, with 19 bases in between. The CDR3 DNA sequence: TGTGCCAGTAGTATAGCCGGTTCGGGCAGGGTCGGCACTGAAGCTTTCTTT. Its translation: CASSIAGSGRVGTEAFF.

This sequence joins TRBV18 and TRBJ2-4; 7 bases agree with TRBD1. Germline V gives CDR1 KGHSH, CDR2 LQKENI. The CDR3 extends over 13 amino acids. Germline trimming cut 4 bases from V and 8 bases from J; bases unmatched to any gene: 5. CDR3 nucleotide sequence: TGTGCCAGCTCACGAGGACAGGAGGACATTCAGTACTTC. As protein: CASSRGQEDIQYF.

The J gene is TRBJ1-5, the V gene TRBV2, with D hard to call. The germline V gene encodes CDR1 SNHLY and CDR2 FYNNEI. Trimming cost V 6 bases and J 3 bases, with 12 bases left between them. The CDR3 has 14 amino acids. The DNA of the CDR3 is TGTGCCAGCAGGGTTCGAGGCACCAATCAGCCCCAGCATTTT. This encodes CASRVRGTNQPQHF.

The chain carries TRBV11-3 and TRBJ2-1, with 10 bases that match TRBD1. The CDR3 length is 18 residues. Per the germline V gene, CDR1 is SGHNT and CDR2 is YENEEA. V lost 5 bases to trimming and J lost 0 bases; unmatched junction nucleotides: 10. The CDR3 reads CASSDRSGTGDSYNEQFF. CDR3 sequence (DNA): TGTGCCAGCAGCGATCGCTCCGGGACAGGGGACTCCTACAATGAGCAGTTCTTC.

The rearrangement joins TRBV5-5 to TRBJ2-6, with D maybe TRBD2 (7 bases). Germline V lookup: CDR1 SGHKS, CDR2 YYEKEE (reference sequence). Trimming removed 4 bases from V and 0 bases from J, with 17 bases in between. The CDR3 runs to 18 residues. The chain's CDR3 is CASSSEWGGHSGANVLTF. CDR3 in DNA: TGTGCCAGCAGCAGCGAGTGGGGGGGCCACTCTGGGGCCAACGTCCTGACTTTC.

The gene calls are TRBV24-1 and TRBJ2-1; perhaps TRBD1 as D (6 bases). CDR3 length: 16 residues. CDR1 is KGHDR, CDR2 SFDVKD, per germline. Trimming shortened V by 3 bases and J by 0 bases, and 11 bases separated the two germline ends. The CDR3 nucleotides are TGTGCCACCAGTGATCGCCCGACAGGCTCCTACAATGAGCAGTTCTTC. Its protein product is CATSDRPTGSYNEQFF.

Turning to this clone: Other DNA sequences within the sample encode an identical CDR3. The genes are TRBV20-1 and TRBJ1-2; D is unresolved. The germline V gene has CDR1 DFQATT and CDR2 SNEGSKA (reference sequence). V lost 6 bases to trimming and J lost 8 bases, with 13 bases between them. This CDR3 has 11 amino acids. DNA for the CDR3: TGCAGTGCCGGGAGGGTGGGCGGCTACACCTTC. Translated: CSAGRVGGYTF.

This chain joins TRBV5-6 and TRBJ2-3; 10 nucleotides line up with TRBD1. Germline trimming cut 3 bases from V and 4 bases from J; bases unmatched to any gene: 2. The CDR3 has 14 amino acids. Germline CDR1 and CDR2: SGHDT and YYEEEE. This CDR3 reads CASSYGQGADTQYF. The CDR3, as DNA: TGTGCCAGCAGCTACGGACAGGGGGCAGATACGCAGTATTTT. Looking up the rest from reference TRBV5-6 and TRBJ2-3 gives the full variable domain: DAGVTQSPTHLIKTRGQQVTLRCSPKSGHDTVSWYQQALGQGPQFIFQYYEEEERQRGNFPDRFSGHQFPNYSSELNVNALLLGDSALYLCASSYGQGADTQYFGPGTRLTVL.

This clone is a singleton in its sample. This sequence joins TRBV30 and TRBJ2-7, with TRBD1 matching 8 bases. CDR3 length: 16 residues. The junction had 11 bases not matched to a gene; V was cut back by 4 bases and J by 0 bases. Looked up from germline, CDR1 is GTSNPN and CDR2 is SVGIG (reference sequence). In DNA form, the CDR3 reads TGTGCCTGGAACGACCCCAGGACAGGGCTCTCCTACGAGCAGTACTTC. Protein: CAWNDPRTGLSYEQYF.

The CDR3 nucleotides read TGTGCCAGTAGACAAGACAGGCTATCTGAGCAGTACTTC. It yields the protein CASRQDRLSEQYF. The chain is built from TRBV19 and TRBJ2-7; possibly TRBD1 for D (6 bases). CDR3 size: 13 residues. CDR1 is LNHDA and CDR2 is SQIVND in the germline V gene (reference sequence). V lost 6 bases to trimming and J lost 7 bases, with 16 bases between them.

The genes are TRBV7-2 and TRBJ2-1, with D maybe TRBD2 (5 bases). From germline, CDR1 is SGHTA and CDR2 FQGNSA. The CDR3 loop spans 19 amino acids. Trimming stripped 5 bases from V and 1 base from J, with 24 bases between. The CDR3 loop is CASSQAGLLVAFSYNEQFF. The CDR3 coding sequence is TGTGCCAGCAGCCAAGCCGGCCTCCTCGTAGCGTTTTCCTACAATGAGCAGTTCTTC.

The V call is TRBV15, the J call TRBJ1-1, with 8 bases lining up with TRBD1. Germline V CDR1 and CDR2: LNHNV, YYDKDF (reference sequence). V shed 2 bases, J shed 2 bases, and the junction held 4 bases outside the gene matches. CDR3 length: 15 residues. The CDR3 nucleotides are TGTGCCACCAGCAGATCGGGACAGGCTAACACTGAAGCTTTCTTT. This sequence encodes CATSRSGQANTEAFF.

The rearrangement joins TRBV5-6 to TRBJ1-2; weak D call: TRBD1 (6 bases). Per germline, CDR1 SGHDT and CDR2 YYEEEE. This CDR3 has 16 amino acids. The V end was cut by 4 bases, the J end by 0 bases, with 16 bases between. CDR3 coding DNA: TGTGCCAGCAGCACAACGACAGGAGGACCTAACTATGGCTACACCTTC. It yields the protein CASSTTTGGPNYGYTF.